The 14 T cell receptor beta chains reported below all come from one sample, sequenced in a study of T cell clonality in common variable immunodeficiency. Profiled with immunoSEQ multiplex PCR; TCRdb holds only in-frame clones, not every one. The sample was found to contain 80,000 or so clones, and every one recurs. The specimen was peripheral blood mononuclear cells. The receptors stem from a person aged 18 to 75 in good health.

This clone was counted many times. The read gets to within 3 residues of the CDR3 end, and the germline J gene fills in the rest. The chain recombines TRBV19 with TRBJ2-1; tentatively, D is TRBD1 (6 bases). The V and J ends lost 5 bases and 7 bases respectively, with 12 bases between them. CDR3 size: 13 residues. CDR1 is LNHDA, CDR2 SQIVND, per germline (reference sequence). The chain's CDR3 is CASSPIQGNEQFF. The DNA read from the CDR3 is TGTGCCAGTAGTCCCATACAGGGTAATGAG.

The table lists this clone with many counts. The read falls 3 residues short of the CDR3 end, and the missing part is taken from the germline J gene. The chain is built from TRBV28 and TRBJ2-3; no definite D call. V shed 3 bases and J shed 1 base, with 11 bases lying between them. The length of the CDR3 is 15 residues. The germline V gene encodes CDR1 MDHEN and CDR2 SYDVKM. The CDR3 sequence: CASSFHQVGTDTQYF. The sequenced part of the CDR3 DNA is TGTGCCAGCAGTTTTCACCAGGTTGGCACAGATACG.

This clone was picked up many times. The read halts 3 residues ahead of the CDR3 end, with the missing end drawn from the germline J gene. The chain is built from TRBV7-8 and TRBJ2-1; TRBD2 aligns across 7 bases. The CDR3 consists of 16 residues. Germline assignment: CDR1 SGHVS and CDR2 FQNEAQ. V was pared by 3 bases and J by 4 bases, with 9 bases of the junction left unmatched. The CDR3 here is CASSLTAASGYNEQFF. The CDR3 bases that were read are TGTGCCAGCAGCTTGACGGCGGCTAGCGGATACAATGAG.

This clone appeared many times. The CDR3 is cut off 3 residues early in the read; its end comes from the germline J gene. V is TRBV5-5 and J is TRBJ2-1; possible D gene TRBD2, 6 bases. The V gene's germline CDR1 is SGHKS and CDR2 YYEKEE (reference sequence). Trimming shortened V by 4 bases and J by 9 bases, and 17 bases separated the two germline ends. The CDR3 length is 14 residues. The CDR3 DNA, read in part, is TGTGCCAGCAGCCGCGTTGGGGGGTCGGGTGAG. Translating gives CASSRVGGSGE. In full, the CDR3 is CASSRVGGSGEQFF.

By share of the sample, this clone is medium-sized (0.01 to 0.1%). Read sequence stops 3 residues before the CDR3 end, and the germline J gene provides the missing end. The chain joins TRBV20-1 to TRBJ2-3; TRBD2 agrees at 10 bases. V was pared by 4 bases and J by 2 bases, with 9 bases of the junction left unmatched. CDR1 DFQATT and CDR2 SNEGSKA come from the germline V gene (reference sequence). This CDR3 is 16 amino acids long. The CDR3 sequence: CSATYSGRFNTDTQYF. The DNA read from the CDR3 is TGCAGTGCTACCTATAGCGGGAGGTTCAACACAGATACG.

This clone was seen ten or more times. From the germline J gene comes the end of the CDR3, since the read stops 3 residues before it. The chain couples TRBV3-1 (or the pseudogene TRBV3-2) to TRBJ2-5, with 11 positions matching TRBD2. Germline V gene data show CDR1 as LGHDT and CDR2 as YNNKEL (reference sequence). The CDR3 has 18 residues. The trim removed 0 bases at V and 4 bases at J, leaving 10 bases unmatched. CDR3 DNA, as far as it was read: TGTGCCAGCAGCCAAGATAGGCTAGCGGGAGGCATCCGAGAGACC. It is translated as CASSQDRLAGGIRET. The full CDR3 protein reads CASSQDRLAGGIRETQYF.

Ten or more counts support this clone. The observed sequence ends 3 residues before the CDR3 terminus, with the missing tail filled in from the germline J gene. V and J are TRBV7-2 and TRBJ2-2; D remains ambiguous. The germline V gene encodes CDR1 SGHTA and CDR2 FQGNSA. The CDR3 totals 13 residues. Trimming cost V 1 base and J 5 bases, with 5 bases left between them. The CDR3 region is CASSLGRTGELFF. Incomplete CDR3 DNA: TGTGCCAGCAGCTTAGGTAGAACCGGGGAG.

At least ten counts were recorded for this clone. The missing CDR3 end, 3 residues past where the read stops, is filled in from the germline J gene. The V call is TRBV28, the J call TRBJ2-5; D assignment may be TRBD1 or TRBD2 (7 bases each). The CDR3 sequence is 17 residues long. Germline CDR1 is MDHEN and CDR2 is SYDVKM. V gave up 2 bases and J gave up 5 bases, with 21 bases separating them. The CDR3 is CASSLAGEGARWETQYF. The part of the CDR3 DNA that was read is TGTGCCAGCAGTTTAGCCGGGGAGGGGGCACGGTGGGAGACC.

This clone occurred many times. The CDR3 end falls 3 residues outside the read, so it is completed with the germline J gene. J is TRBJ2-7 and V is TRBV5-1; 8 bases are a match to TRBD2. Germline CDR1 and CDR2: SGHRS and YFSETQ. The CDR3 has 15 residues. Losses at the gene ends were 5 bases for V and 5 bases for J; bases not matched to a gene: 12. The CDR3 region is CASRHGTRGGDEQYF. CDR3 DNA (partial): TGCGCCAGCAGACACGGGACTAGGGGGGGGGACGAG.

This clone was recorded many times. Read sequence stops 3 residues before the CDR3 end, and the germline J gene provides the missing end. This rearrangement joins TRBV20-1 to TRBJ2-3, with 12 bases that match TRBD2. The germline CDR1 and CDR2 sequences are DFQATT and SNEGSKA (reference sequence). The CDR3 is made up of 20 amino acids. V was clipped by 5 bases and J by 0 bases; unmatched bases: 18. The CDR3 DNA, read in part, is TGCAGTGCTGCTCACTGGGGCTCTAGCGGGAGGGAGCCTAGCACAGATACG. Translating gives CSAAHWGSSGREPSTDT. The complete CDR3 protein is CSAAHWGSSGREPSTDTQYF.

Many counts were recorded for this clone. Read sequence stops 3 residues before the CDR3 end, and the germline J gene provides the missing end. The chain couples TRBV10-3 to TRBJ2-3; 10 bases are a match to TRBD2. The CDR3 contains 13 residues. Germline V gene sequence: CDR1 ENHRY, CDR2 SYGVKD. J was trimmed by 3 bases and V by 11 bases; bases with no gene match: 5. The DNA read from the CDR3 is TGTGCCGGCTCGACTAGCGGGACAGATACG. Amino acids: CAGSTSGTDT. The whole CDR3 protein reads CAGSTSGTDTQYF.

This clone was detected ten times or more. The CDR3 extends 3 residues past the end of the read, so its final part is completed from the germline J gene. The V gene is TRBV20-1, the J gene TRBJ2-5; 10 positions agree with TRBD2. The CDR3 totals 15 residues. The germline V gene encodes CDR1 DFQATT and CDR2 SNEGSKA (reference sequence). V gave up 6 bases and J gave up 1 base; unmatched junction bases: 8. CDR3 loop: CSAPSGRVSQETQYF. Partial CDR3 DNA: TGCAGTGCCCCTAGCGGGAGAGTATCCCAAGAGACC.

This clone was detected only a few times. From the germline J gene comes the end of the CDR3, since the read stops 3 residues before it. The chain joins TRBV7-2 to TRBJ2-7, with 8 nucleotides matching TRBD2. The CDR3 runs 15 residues. CDR1 is SGHTA, CDR2 FQGNSA, per germline. The V segment lost 4 bases and the J segment 3 bases; nucleotides outside the gene matches: 8. The CDR3 bases that were read are TGTGCCAGCAGCTCGGGGGGGTTCTGGGGCTACGAG. It codes for CASSSGGFWGYE. The CDR3 as a whole reads CASSSGGFWGYEQYF. The variable domain in full, completed from reference TRBV7-2 and TRBJ2-7, reads GAGVSQSPSNKVTEKGKDVELRCDPISGHTALYWYRQSLGQGLEFLIYFQGNSAPDKSGLPSDRFSAERTGGSVSTLTIQRTQQEDSAVYLCASSSGGFWGYEQYFGPGTRLTVT.

This clone was detected many times. With the read ending 3 residues before the CDR3 end, the germline J gene is used to fill in that end. This chain links TRBV5-1 with TRBJ2-1; 9 nucleotides line up with TRBD1. The CDR3 runs to 13 residues. Germline V lookup: CDR1 SGHRS, CDR2 YFSETQ. The V segment lost 4 bases and the J segment 5 bases; nucleotides outside the gene matches: 1. The CDR3 reads CASSGTGNNEQFF. CDR3 DNA (partial): TGCGCCAGCAGCGGGACAGGGAACAATGAG.